What follows are 21 T cell receptor beta chains derived from one specimen sequenced in a study of T cells in Graves' hyperthyroidism and ophthalmopathy. The TCR beta CDR3 regions underwent amplification using RNA transcripts as the source. RT-PCR in the first round (using the HTBI primer set) targeted the TCR CDR3. TCRdb fed the multiplex PCR reads into MiXCR, producing one record per CDR3 protein. The sample holds about 610,000 distinct CDR3 sequences, 16% seen once. Sequenced sample: blood. The receptors were gathered from a woman in her thirties or forties with Graves' ophthalmopathy.

This clonotype showed up just a few times. The rearrangement uses TRBV29-1 and TRBJ2-5; D is uncertain. The CDR3 is made up of 14 amino acids. CDR1 is SQVTM and CDR2 is ANQGSEA in the germline V gene. With 0 bases removed from V and 5 bases from J, the gap between germline ends came to 13 bases. As DNA, the CDR3 is TGCAGCGTTGAAGATATTAGAACTCCGGAGACCCAGTACTTC. It encodes CSVEDIRTPETQYF.

In this sample, this clonotype turned up a few times. V is TRBV6-1 and J is TRBJ1-2; 9 bases match TRBD1. The germline V gene has CDR1 MNHNS and CDR2 SASEGT. The CDR3 runs to 15 residues. J lost 2 bases, V lost 6 bases, and 7 bases had no gene match. The CDR3 sequence: CASRATGGQNYGYTF. The CDR3 DNA reads TGTGCCAGCAGGGCTACAGGGGGCCAAAACTATGGCTACACCTTC.

This clonotype was counted many times. The chain has TRBV12-3 or TRBV12-4 and TRBJ2-3, with TRBD2 matching 9 bases. Trimming cost V 8 bases and J 7 bases; bases outside gene matches: 10. The CDR3 spans 14 residues. The CDR3 reads CASLRSSGGYTQYF. The CDR3 nucleotides are TGTGCCAGCCTCCGGAGTAGCGGGGGTTATACGCAGTATTTT.

This clonotype was seen ten or more times. The rearrangement uses TRBV7-8 and TRBJ2-5, with 9 bases fitting TRBD1. Trimming at V came to 5 bases and at J to 4 bases, leaving 14 bases not matched to a gene. Germline V lookup: CDR1 SGHVS, CDR2 FQNEAQ. The CDR3 runs 17 residues. In nucleotides, the CDR3 is TGTGCCAGCAGCCCGGGCTACGGAACAGGGGGCGGAGAGACCCAGTACTTC. Translated: CASSPGYGTGGGETQYF.

This clonotype was picked up a small number of times. V and J are TRBV30 and TRBJ2-7; 7 bases align to TRBD1. This CDR3 comprises 12 residues. Germline CDR1 GTSNPN, CDR2 SVGIG (reference sequence). The junction had 2 bases not matched to a gene; V was cut back by 0 bases and J by 6 bases. The CDR3 DNA follows: TGTGCCTGGAGTGTAACAGGGGCCGAGCAGTACTTC. Residues: CAWSVTGAEQYF.

This clonotype was detected ten times or more. V usage is TRBV6-2 or TRBV6-3 and J usage is TRBJ2-5; 9 positions match TRBD1. The CDR3 runs to 15 residues. V shed 5 bases, J shed 4 bases, and the junction held 8 bases outside the gene matches. Germline-derived CDR1 and CDR2 are MNHEY and SVGEGT. For the CDR3, the DNA is TGTGCCAGCAGTCGCCCCGGGACAGGGTCAGAGACCCAGTACTTC. It specifies CASSRPGTGSETQYF.

This clonotype was detected only a few times. The CDR3 nucleotides are TGTGCCAGCAGTGATGCCCCAGGGGGCTTGTTACAAGAGACCCAGTACTTC. Amino acids: CASSDAPGGLLQETQYF. The rearrangement links TRBV6-4 to TRBJ2-5; 8 nucleotides match TRBD1. V lost 3 bases and J lost 2; bases outside the gene matches: 11. The germline V gene has CDR1 MRHNA and CDR2 SNTAGT. The CDR3 loop spans 17 amino acids.

The table lists this clonotype with a few counts. The chain carries TRBV3-1 and TRBJ2-2; D is undetermined. V lost 9 bases to trimming and J lost 0 bases, with 11 bases between them. CDR3 length: 14 residues. From germline, CDR1 is LGHDT and CDR2 YNNKEL (reference sequence). The CDR3 sequence is CASRWSTNTGELFF. In DNA form, the CDR3 reads TGTGCCAGTCGGTGGTCAACGAACACCGGGGAGCTGTTTTTT.

This clonotype was detected ten times or more. The chain employs TRBV25-1 and TRBJ2-3, with D perhaps matching TRBD1 (6 bases). The CDR3 is 14 residues long. Trimming pared 6 bases from V and 4 bases from J, leaving 14 bases between. From germline, CDR1 is MGHDK and CDR2 SYGVNS. CDR3: CASSLAGGPDTQYF. CDR3 bases: TGTGCCAGCAGCTTAGCTGGGGGCCCAGATACGCAGTATTTT.

This clonotype showed up just a few times. The V gene is TRBV30, the J gene TRBJ2-2; 8 bases fit TRBD1. V gave up 3 bases and J gave up 4 bases; unmatched junction bases: 4. Germline V gives CDR1 GTSNPN, CDR2 SVGIG (reference sequence). The CDR3 is 14 residues long. The DNA of the CDR3 is TGTGCCTGGAGGACAGGGGCTTTCACCGGGGAGCTGTTTTTT. Amino acids: CAWRTGAFTGELFF.

Of note for this clonotype: A much larger clone lies one base from this, so it may be a read error. The chain has TRBV2 and TRBJ2-7; no clear D. Germline values: CDR1 SNHLY, CDR2 FYNNEI. Trimming pared 10 bases from V and 6 bases from J, leaving 16 bases between. The CDR3 has 12 residues. The CDR3 sequence is CATTTQVSEQYF. The CDR3 nucleotides are TGTGCCACCACAACACAAGTCAGCGAGCAGTACTTC.

This clonotype was detected only a few times. The J gene is TRBJ2-5, the V gene TRBV3-1, with 8 bases identical to TRBD2. The V segment lost 10 bases and the J segment 6 bases; nucleotides outside the gene matches: 16. Germline V gene lookup returns CDR1 LGHDT and CDR2 YNNKEL (reference sequence). The CDR3 contains 15 residues. The CDR3 coding sequence is TGTGCCACCCAATCCAGCGGGGGACCACAAAAGACCCAGTACTTC. Translation: CATQSSGGPQKTQYF.

The chain recombines TRBV20-1 with TRBJ1-3; D remains unclear. The ends were cut back, 6 bases at V and 1 base at J, with 10 bases in the middle. The CDR3 has 13 residues. The V gene's germline CDR1 is DFQATT and CDR2 SNEGSKA (reference sequence). Here the CDR3 DNA reads TGCAGTGCCCCTAGAGATTCTGGAAACACCATATATTTT. Encoded protein: CSAPRDSGNTIYF.

This clonotype was detected only a few times. The gene calls are TRBV15 and TRBJ2-2; TRBD2 is a possible D gene (5 bases). CDR1 is LNHNV, CDR2 YYDKDF, per germline (reference sequence). V shed 3 bases and J shed 5 bases, with 10 bases lying between them. CDR3 size: 14 residues. As DNA, the CDR3 is TGTGCCACCAGCAGTGCCGGCGGGACCGGGGAGCTGTTTTTT. It specifies CATSSAGGTGELFF.

The chain combines TRBV3-1 with TRBJ2-5; a possible D gene is TRBD2 (6 bases). The CDR3 length is 18 residues. The germline V gene has CDR1 LGHDT and CDR2 YNNKEL (reference sequence). V shed 3 bases and J shed 1 base, with 21 bases lying between them. The CDR3 coding sequence is TGTGCCAGCAGCCACGACCCCGGGAGCTACACCACCCAAGAGACCCAGTACTTC. This encodes CASSHDPGSYTTQETQYF.

This clonotype has ten or more counts. V gene TRBV6-2 or TRBV6-3 combines with J gene TRBJ2-7; D may be TRBD2 (5 bases). With 7 bases removed from V and 3 bases from J, the gap between germline ends came to 19 bases. The CDR3 has 15 residues. Germline assignment: CDR1 MNHEY and CDR2 SVGEGT. CDR3 in amino acids: CASNHPGMDNYEQYF. CDR3 bases: TGTGCCAGCAATCACCCCGGGATGGATAACTACGAGCAGTACTTC.

This clonotype has only a few counts. V and J are TRBV19 and TRBJ1-5; D is unresolved. The CDR3 loop spans 13 amino acids. V was shortened by 4 bases and J by 5 bases, with 9 bases between the two germline ends. Germline V lookup: CDR1 LNHDA, CDR2 SQIVND (reference sequence). CDR3 sequence reads: CASSTATYQPQHF. CDR3 sequence (DNA): TGTGCCAGTAGTACCGCAACTTATCAGCCCCAGCATTTT.

This clonotype showed up many times. The CDR3 here is CASSRTGEKLFF. In DNA, the CDR3 is TGTGCCAGCAGCCGCACAGGGGAAAAACTGTTTTTT. The chain couples TRBV11-2 to TRBJ1-4, with D tentatively TRBD1 (6 bases). CDR1 is SGHAT, CDR2 FQNNGV, per germline. With 5 bases removed from V and 8 bases from J, the gap between germline ends came to 9 bases. The CDR3 covers 12 residues.

This clonotype was observed a handful of times. Possible read error: a much larger clone is one base away. The genes are TRBV27 and TRBJ1-5, with D unresolved. There are 16 residues in the CDR3. Germline V gene lookup returns CDR1 MNHEY and CDR2 SMNVEV (reference sequence). V lost 6 bases and J 1 base, leaving 16 bases between the germline ends. DNA for the CDR3: TGTGCCAGCAGAGAAGCAGGTTCCTTAAGCAATCAGCCCCAGCATTTT. Translating it yields CASREAGSLSNQPQHF.

V usage is TRBV20-1 and J usage is TRBJ2-7; D gene unclear. V was pared by 1 base and J by 7 bases, with 11 bases between. The CDR3 totals 12 residues. Germline CDR1 DFQATT, CDR2 SNEGSKA (reference sequence). CDR3 sequence (DNA): TGCAGTGCTAGAGTTTCCTTCGTTGAGCAGTACTTC. It is translated as CSARVSFVEQYF.

This clonotype was recorded many times. The chain employs TRBV20-1 and TRBJ1-1, with TRBD1 identical over 9 bases. With V trimmed by 6 bases and J by 7 bases, 15 bases remained unmatched. Germline loops: CDR1 DFQATT, CDR2 SNEGSKA (reference sequence). CDR3 length: 15 amino acids. The CDR3 loop reads CSATDRDREWDEAFF. The CDR3 nucleotides read TGCAGTGCAACGGACCGGGACAGGGAATGGGATGAAGCTTTCTTT.